These 18 T cell receptor beta chains share one sample of origin, sequenced in a study of blood T cell repertoires in COVID-19. Generated by immunoSEQ multiplex PCR, the TCRdb table keeps only in-frame clones and is missing some. Of more than 110,000 clones in the sample, about 80% are singletons; the top ten hold roughly 1.7%. Sequences were obtained from PBMCs or T cells enriched from blood (not recorded which). These receptors all come from a woman aged 18-29 years who had been exposed to COVID-19.

This clone was observed a single time. CDR3 loop: CASSLGAGGYTGELFF. The CDR3 DNA reads TGTGCCAGCAGTTTAGGGGCAGGGGGTTACACCGGGGAGCTGTTTTTT. This chain uses TRBV28 with TRBJ2-2; 7 bases line up with TRBD1. Germline V gives CDR1 MDHEN, CDR2 SYDVKM. J was trimmed by 3 bases and V by 2 bases; bases with no gene match: 6. This CDR3 region has 16 residues.

The chain couples TRBV2 to TRBJ1-6; 7 bases fit TRBD1. J was trimmed by 5 bases and V by 6 bases; bases with no gene match: 7. This CDR3 spans 15 amino acids. Germline assignment: CDR1 SNHLY and CDR2 FYNNEI. DNA of the CDR3: TGTGCCAGCAGGAGGGGGCTGGGTGATAATTCACCCCTCCACTTT. This codes for CASRRGLGDNSPLHF.

CDR3 sequence reads: CASSLSRESYEQYF. In DNA, the CDR3 is TGTGCCAGCAGTTTATCACGGGAGTCCTACGAGCAGTACTTC. This chain uses TRBV27 with TRBJ2-7, with D possibly TRBD2 on 6 matching bases. CDR1 and CDR2 from the germline V gene are MNHEY and SMNVEV (reference sequence). This CDR3 is built from 14 residues. The V gene lost 0 bases and the J gene lost 1 base, with 7 bases spanning the gap.

V and J are TRBV5-4 and TRBJ1-2, with D possibly TRBD1 on 6 matching bases. Germline V CDR1 and CDR2: SGHNT, YYREEE (reference sequence). V gave up 0 bases and J gave up 1 base, with 13 bases separating them. The CDR3 sequence is 16 residues long. CDR3: CASSLAAGDINYGYTF. DNA of the CDR3: TGTGCCAGCAGCTTGGCTGCAGGGGATATTAACTATGGCTACACCTTC.

Only a few counts were recorded for this clone. The V gene is TRBV12-3 or TRBV12-4, the J gene TRBJ2-3, with 7 nucleotides matching TRBD1. The CDR3 consists of 11 residues. The trim removed 6 bases at V and 10 bases at J, leaving 4 bases unmatched. This chain's CDR3 is CASRPTGPQYF. DNA for the CDR3: TGTGCCAGCAGGCCGACAGGGCCGCAGTATTTT.

The sample holds one count of this clone. CDR3 coding DNA: TGTGCCAGCGCTATTACTAGCGGGGGCTCAGTAGCGCAGTATTTT. This encodes CASAITSGGSVAQYF. This chain connects TRBV6-6 to TRBJ2-3, with TRBD2 matching 11 bases. Germline CDR1 MNHNY, CDR2 SVGAGI (reference sequence). The CDR3 totals 15 residues. Unmatched junction bases numbered 14, after V lost 8 bases and J lost 10 bases.

Only one count was recorded for this clone. V and J are TRBV19 and TRBJ1-1, with 9 bases fitting TRBD1. This CDR3 contains 14 residues. V gave up 7 bases and J gave up 5 bases; unmatched junction bases: 8. In germline, CDR1 is LNHDA, CDR2 SQIVND (reference sequence). The CDR3 DNA reads TGTGCCAGTACACGGACAGGGGCTTGGACTGAAGCTTTCTTT. Protein: CASTRTGAWTEAFF.

This clone was detected only a few times. The chain has TRBV25-1 and TRBJ2-1; 11 bases line up with TRBD2. The CDR3 has 15 residues. With 1 base clipped from V and 6 bases from J, the junction kept 2 bases outside the gene matches. Germline CDR1 and CDR2: MGHDK and SYGVNS. The CDR3, as DNA: TGTGCCAGCAGTGAATCACTAGCGGGAGCCAATGAGCAGTTCTTC. Protein: CASSESLAGANEQFF.

This chain joins TRBV18 and TRBJ2-1, with 13 bases lining up with TRBD2. Germline CDR1 is KGHSH and CDR2 is LQKENI. This CDR3 is built from 18 residues. Trimming removed 6 bases from V and 10 bases from J; junction bases left unmatched: 18. The DNA for the CDR3 is TGTGCCAGCTCGAGATCCTCCCCCACTAGCGGGAGGGCCTTGGAGCAGTTCTTC. This gives the protein CASSRSSPTSGRALEQFF.

This sequence joins TRBV4-3 and TRBJ2-7, with D perhaps matching TRBD1 (5 bases). The germline V gene encodes CDR1 LGHNA and CDR2 YSLEER. The CDR3 spans 14 residues. Between the trimmed V and J ends, which lost 2 bases and 4 bases, there was a span of 12 bases. CDR3 sequence (DNA): TGCGCCAGCAGCCAACTTGAGCAGGGATACGAGCAGTACTTC. As protein: CASSQLEQGYEQYF.

The J gene is TRBJ2-1, the V gene TRBV5-4, with 7 nucleotides matching TRBD2. Germline values: CDR1 SGHNT, CDR2 YYREEE (reference sequence). V dropped 0 bases and J dropped 2; count of bases not matched to a gene: 5. The CDR3 length is 16 residues. CDR3 DNA sequence: TGTGCCAGCAGCTTGGGGACTAGTGGGGCCTACAATGAGCAGTTCTTC. It is translated as CASSLGTSGAYNEQFF.

This rearrangement joins TRBV5-1 to TRBJ1-1, with D unclear. CDR1 is SGHRS and CDR2 is YFSETQ in the germline V gene. The CDR3 extends over 12 amino acids. V dropped 3 bases and J dropped 6 bases, with 9 bases sitting between them. The CDR3 loop is CASSSLGSEAFF. DNA of the CDR3: TGCGCCAGCAGCTCCCTCGGTTCTGAAGCTTTCTTT.

This chain uses TRBV18 with TRBJ1-1, with D tentatively TRBD1 (5 bases). Per the germline V gene, CDR1 is KGHSH and CDR2 is LQKENI. Trimming removed 3 bases at V and 0 bases at J, with 11 bases between. The CDR3 contains 15 residues. The CDR3 nucleotides are TGTGCCAGCTCACCGCGGGGGGGGGTGAACACTGAAGCTTTCTTT. Amino acids: CASSPRGGVNTEAFF.

The rearrangement links TRBV30 to TRBJ1-2; tentative D call: TRBD1 (5 bases). Looked up from germline, CDR1 is GTSNPN and CDR2 is SVGIG (reference sequence). Deletions cut 4 bases from V and 8 bases from J, with 17 bases between. CDR3 length: 13 residues. The CDR3 bases are TGTGCCTGGATTCGAGACCGTCGGGGGGGCTACACCTTC. Translation: CAWIRDRRGGYTF.

This clone was observed a few times. The rearrangement joins TRBV7-3 to TRBJ1-1; D possibly corresponds to TRBD1 (6 bases). Germline V lookup: CDR1 SGHTA, CDR2 FQGTGA. V lost 5 bases and J lost 2, with 12 bases in between. The CDR3 has 14 amino acids. The CDR3 DNA reads as TGTGCCAGCAGCCCAGGGGCCGAAAACACTGAAGCTTTCTTT. This codes for CASSPGAENTEAFF.

In its sample, this clone was seen a few times. This chain joins TRBV27 and TRBJ1-6, with no clear D. V was cut by 3 bases and J by 0 bases, with 9 bases left in between. CDR1 is MNHEY, CDR2 SMNVEV, per germline (reference sequence). The CDR3 totals 16 residues. The CDR3, as DNA: TGTGCCAGCAGTTTGCGGCCGAGCTCCTATAATTCACCCCTCCACTTT. Translation: CASSLRPSSYNSPLHF.

DNA of the CDR3: TGTGCCATTTCGGACGGACTCAAAAACATTCAGTACTTC. It codes for CAISDGLKNIQYF. V and J are TRBV19 and TRBJ2-4, with D perhaps matching TRBD2 (5 bases). The CDR3 consists of 13 residues. The germline V gene encodes CDR1 LNHDA and CDR2 SQIVND (reference sequence). Trimming took 10 bases from V and 3 from J, leaving 13 bases between them.

The chain recombines TRBV2 with TRBJ2-4; no firm D call. V gave up 4 bases and J gave up 1 base, with 11 bases separating them. The CDR3 sequence is 15 residues long. Per germline, CDR1 SNHLY and CDR2 FYNNEI. Written as DNA, the CDR3 is TGTGCCAGCAGTGTGCTACCTATGGCCAAAAACATTCAGTACTTC. Translation gives CASSVLPMAKNIQYF.